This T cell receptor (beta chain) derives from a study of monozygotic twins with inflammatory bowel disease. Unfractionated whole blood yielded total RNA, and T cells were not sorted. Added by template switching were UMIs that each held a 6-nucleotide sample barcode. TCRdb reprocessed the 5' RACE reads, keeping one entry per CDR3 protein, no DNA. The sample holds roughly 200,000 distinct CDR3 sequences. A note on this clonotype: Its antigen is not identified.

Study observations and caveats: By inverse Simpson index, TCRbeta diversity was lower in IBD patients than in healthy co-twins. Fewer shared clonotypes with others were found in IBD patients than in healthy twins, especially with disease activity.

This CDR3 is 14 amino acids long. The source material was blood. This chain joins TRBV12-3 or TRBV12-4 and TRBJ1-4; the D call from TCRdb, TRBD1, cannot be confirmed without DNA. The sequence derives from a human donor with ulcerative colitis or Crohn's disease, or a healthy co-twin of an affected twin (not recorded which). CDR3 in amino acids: CASSPRDLNEKLFF.